Sequencing of this T cell receptor beta chain was carried out in a study of siplizumab effects on memory and regulatory T cells. The repertoire was sequenced with immunoSEQ multiplex PCR; TCRdb's copy has only in-frame clones and lacks some. The table includes tens of thousands of clones, around 96% detected once. There are 14 residues in the CDR3. Germline V gene sequence: CDR1 LGHNA, CDR2 YSLEER. V was pared by 3 bases and J by 1 base, with 8 bases between. In the case of this clone: The sample carries other DNA sequences with the same CDR3.

The clonotype comes from a human donor in good health. The rearrangement uses TRBV4-3 and TRBJ2-3; either TRBD1 or TRBD2 may supply D (5 bases each). Input material: naive CD8+ T cells sorted from blood. The CDR3 region is CASSQGVGTDTQYF. CDR3 in DNA: TGCGCCAGCAGCCAGGGGGTGGGCACAGATACGCAGTATTTT.